The text below deals with one T cell receptor (beta chain). The target antigen is unknown. This sample was taken from a study of graft-versus-host responses after intestinal transplantation. Study-level background: Isolated intestinal, liver-intestinal, or multivisceral transplants were what recipients had.

Libraries were prepared by immunoSEQ multiplex PCR; TCRdb keeps only in-frame clonotypes and omits some of them. The table has 25,000 to 30,000 clones, more than 75% seen once. V lost 3 bases to trimming and J lost 0 bases, with 8 bases between them. CDR3 length equals 14 residues. The V gene's germline CDR1 is LNHDA and CDR2 SQIVND (reference sequence). Sequenced material: unstimulated CD4+ T cells sorted from spleen or lymph node cells, taken before intestinal transplant. The chain combines TRBV19 with TRBJ1-2; D is perhaps TRBD1 (5 bases). The TCR sequence derives from a human donor who received an intestinal transplant. CDR3 in DNA: TGTGCCAGTAGTATGACAGTAGCTAACTATGGCTACACCTTC. Translating it yields CASSMTVANYGYTF.